These 20 T cell receptor beta chains were sequenced from one sample in a study of T cells in Graves' hyperthyroidism and ophthalmopathy. Amplification of TCR beta CDR3 regions used RNA as the template. When the TCR CDR3 underwent first-round RT-PCR, the HTBI primer set was used. TCRdb itself ran the multiplex PCR reads through MiXCR, one entry per CDR3 protein. The table has 480,000 or so distinct CDR3 sequences, 14% seen once. Sequencing input: blood. These receptors were collected from a woman aged 18-29 years with Graves' hyperthyroidism.

This clonotype was seen repeatedly, ten times or more. The chain is built from TRBV20-1 and TRBJ2-5; possibly TRBD1 for D (5 bases). Germline assignment: CDR1 DFQATT and CDR2 SNEGSKA (reference sequence). Trimming cost V 1 base and J 3 bases, with 12 bases left between them. CDR3 size: 14 residues. The CDR3 loop reads CSARVGLREETQYF. The CDR3 DNA sequence: TGCAGTGCTAGAGTCGGTCTCAGGGAAGAGACCCAGTACTTC.

This clonotype showed up many times. This chain connects TRBV24-1 to TRBJ1-6; D gene unclear. The germline V gene encodes CDR1 KGHDR and CDR2 SFDVKD. The length of the CDR3 is 13 residues. The V gene lost 5 bases and the J gene lost 7 bases, with 8 bases spanning the gap. The chain's CDR3 is CATSADGNSPLHF. CDR3 DNA: TGTGCCACCAGTGCCGACGGCAATTCACCCCTCCACTTT.

This clonotype was recorded many times. The chain recombines TRBV12-3 or TRBV12-4 with TRBJ1-1, with TRBD1 as a possible D gene (6 bases). V dropped 3 bases and J dropped 4 bases, with 12 bases sitting between them. The CDR3 has 14 amino acids. The CDR3 nucleotides are TGTGCCAGCAGTTTCAGGCAGGGGAGCACTGAAGCTTTCTTT. This translates into CASSFRQGSTEAFF.

This clonotype was found a few times. J is TRBJ2-2 and V is TRBV19; D uncertain. Germline-derived CDR1 and CDR2 are LNHDA and SQIVND (reference sequence). The CDR3 contains 17 residues. V was pared by 7 bases and J by 3 bases, with 21 bases between. Here the CDR3 reads CASTVIRTDGYTGELFF. CDR3 nucleotide sequence: TGTGCCAGTACCGTAATCAGGACGGATGGATACACCGGGGAGCTGTTTTTT.

This clonotype was recorded at least ten times. The V call is TRBV28, the J call TRBJ1-1, with D tentatively TRBD1 (6 bases). The CDR3 extends over 17 amino acids. Germline V lookup: CDR1 MDHEN, CDR2 SYDVKM. V was pared by 5 bases and J by 3 bases, with 22 bases between. For the CDR3, the DNA is TGTGCCAGCAGTCCGTACAGGGCCCCTAGGGGTGACACTGAAGCTTTCTTT. It is translated as CASSPYRAPRGDTEAFF.

The rearrangement joins TRBV20-1 to TRBJ2-1; D may be TRBD2 (6 bases). There are 15 residues in the CDR3. With 6 bases removed from V and 1 base from J, the gap between germline ends came to 16 bases. Per germline, CDR1 DFQATT and CDR2 SNEGSKA (reference sequence). The CDR3 region is CSAAPGGRSYNEQFF. CDR3 sequence (DNA): TGCAGTGCCGCTCCCGGGGGAAGGTCCTACAATGAGCAGTTCTTC.

This clonotype has ten or more counts. This sequence joins TRBV30 and TRBJ2-1, with D perhaps TRBD2 (6 bases). The CDR3 runs 12 residues. Germline CDR1 GTSNPN, CDR2 SVGIG (reference sequence). V lost 6 bases and J lost 7, with 13 bases in between. CDR3 residues: CACSGVGNEQFF. The CDR3 DNA reads TGTGCCTGCTCGGGAGTAGGAAATGAGCAGTTCTTC. Variable domain in full (rest from reference TRBV30 and TRBJ2-1): SQTIHQWPATLVQPVGSPLSLECTVEGTSNPNLYWYRQAAGRGLQLLFYSVGIGQISSEVPQNLSASRPQDRQFILSSKKLLLSDSGFYLCACSGVGNEQFFGPGTRLTVL.

The sample holds a few counts of this clonotype. The chain recombines TRBV19 with TRBJ2-1; D tentatively fits TRBD1 or TRBD2 (5 bases each). Germline V gene lookup returns CDR1 LNHDA and CDR2 SQIVND (reference sequence). This CDR3 comprises 12 residues. Trimming cost V 1 base and J 10 bases, with 8 bases left between them. CDR3 nucleotides: TGTGCCAGTAGTATAGGAGGGGAAGAGCAGTTCTTC. As protein: CASSIGGEEQFF.

At least ten counts were recorded for this clonotype. The chain uses TRBV7-9 and TRBJ2-7; 7 bases are shared with TRBD2. In germline, CDR1 is SEHNR, CDR2 FQNEAQ (reference sequence). The CDR3 is 14 residues long. Losses at the gene ends were 1 base for V and 2 bases for J; bases not matched to a gene: 2. In nucleotides, the CDR3 is TGTGCCAGCAGCTTAGAGCGGGGTCCCTACGAGCAGTACGTC. This sequence encodes CASSLERGPYEQYV.

This clonotype has a count of ten or more. V gene TRBV30 combines with J gene TRBJ2-1, with D possibly TRBD2 on 5 matching bases. Germline V gives CDR1 GTSNPN, CDR2 SVGIG (reference sequence). The CDR3 has 11 amino acids. Trimming pared 1 base from V and 7 bases from J, leaving 5 bases between. The CDR3 protein is CAWSAGNEQFF. The CDR3 coding sequence is TGTGCCTGGAGTGCGGGGAATGAGCAGTTCTTC.

This clonotype was observed a few times. The chain combines TRBV9 with TRBJ2-2; maybe TRBD1 (5 bases). The CDR3 consists of 13 residues. Per germline, CDR1 SGDLS and CDR2 YYNGEE. Deletions cut 3 bases from V and 7 bases from J, with 10 bases between. The CDR3 DNA follows: TGTGCCAGCAGCGGAGACAGAGGCGGGGAGCTGTTTTTT. This encodes CASSGDRGGELFF.

This clonotype has ten or more counts. This chain joins TRBV27 and TRBJ2-3, with D maybe TRBD2 (6 bases). V was cut by 5 bases and J by 3 bases, with 15 bases left in between. CDR3 length: 15 amino acids. Germline V gene lookup returns CDR1 MNHEY and CDR2 SMNVEV (reference sequence). CDR3 in amino acids: CASSQPARGTDTQYF. The CDR3 coding sequence is TGTGCCAGCAGTCAACCGGCCCGGGGGACAGATACGCAGTATTTT.

There are a few counts of this clonotype. The chain employs TRBV25-1 and TRBJ1-2; D unclear. CDR1 and CDR2 from the germline V gene are MGHDK and SYGVNS. CDR3 length equals 12 residues. Deletions cut 1 base from V and 7 bases from J, with 7 bases between. The CDR3, as DNA: TGTGCCAGCAGTGAATCCAACCGTGGCTACACCTTC. It is translated as CASSESNRGYTF.

For this clonotype: A clone one base away is much larger, so this may be a read error. The rearrangement links TRBV9 to TRBJ2-2; D is tentatively TRBD1 or TRBD2 (5 bases each). This CDR3 has 16 amino acids. Germline V gene sequence: CDR1 SGDLS, CDR2 YYNGEE. The chain's CDR3 is CASSERGRYGTGELSF. The CDR3 DNA reads as TGTGCCAGCAGCGAGAGGGGACGTTACGGCACCGGGGAGCTGTCTTTT.

This clonotype was seen only a few times. This chain uses TRBV12-5 with TRBJ1-5, with 9 bases that match TRBD1. In germline, CDR1 is LGHNT, CDR2 FRNRAP. CDR3 length equals 16 residues. J lost 9 bases, V lost 11 bases, and 20 bases had no gene match. This CDR3 is CAGDLGQQGAQAPQHF. The CDR3 bases are TGTGCTGGTGATCTCGGTCAACAGGGGGCCCAGGCGCCCCAGCATTTT.

The chain joins TRBV19 to TRBJ1-2; 9 bases fit TRBD1. CDR3 length: 15 amino acids. In germline, CDR1 is LNHDA, CDR2 SQIVND (reference sequence). With V trimmed by 5 bases and J by 3 bases, 7 bases remained unmatched. The CDR3 is CASSPPQGAYYGYTF. CDR3 DNA sequence: TGTGCCAGTAGTCCACCACAGGGGGCTTACTATGGCTACACCTTC. Full variable domain (missing parts from reference TRBV19 and TRBJ1-2): DGGITQSPKYLFRKEGQNVTLSCEQNLNHDAMYWYRQDPGQGLRLIYYSQIVNDFQKGDIAEGYSVSREKKESFPLTVTSAQKNPTAFYLCASSPPQGAYYGYTFGSGTRLTVV.

The sample holds many counts of this clonotype. The V and J genes are TRBV3-1 and TRBJ2-5, with D possibly matching TRBD2 (6 bases). V lost 5 bases and J lost 5, with 9 bases in between. The germline V gene encodes CDR1 LGHDT and CDR2 YNNKEL (reference sequence). This CDR3 spans 12 amino acids. CDR3 amino acids: CASSFRGETQYF. CDR3 coding DNA: TGTGCCAGCAGCTTTCGGGGGGAGACCCAGTACTTC.

Many counts were recorded for this clonotype. The chain has TRBV12-5 and TRBJ2-7, with TRBD1 matching 9 bases. V shed 2 bases, J shed 3 bases, and the junction held 5 bases outside the gene matches. Looked up from germline, CDR1 is LGHNT and CDR2 is FRNRAP. The CDR3 length is 15 residues. DNA for the CDR3: TGTGCTAGTGGTTTGCCCGGGACAGGGCGCTACGAGCAGTACTTC. The encoded protein is CASGLPGTGRYEQYF.

The chain carries TRBV9 and TRBJ1-6; 7 bases map to TRBD1. CDR1 SGDLS and CDR2 YYNGEE come from the germline V gene. The ends lost 4 bases at V and 10 bases at J; junction bases unmatched: 14. The CDR3 sequence is 16 residues long. The CDR3 bases are TGTGCCAGCAGCATTTCCCCTGCACAGGGGCAGTCACCCCTCCACTTT. Its translation is CASSISPAQGQSPLHF.

There are many counts of this clonotype. CDR3 nucleotide sequence: TGTGCCAGCAGCTTAGAGTTAGCGGGAGGGAGATTGAATGAGCAGTTCTTC. Protein product: CASSLELAGGRLNEQFF. The chain recombines TRBV11-3 with TRBJ2-1, with TRBD2 identical over 11 bases. The CDR3 extends over 17 amino acids. V dropped 0 bases and J dropped 7; count of bases not matched to a gene: 8. The germline CDR1 and CDR2 sequences are SGHNT and YENEEA. The whole variable domain, filled in from reference TRBV11-3 and TRBJ2-1, reads EAGVVQSPRYKIIEKKQPVAFWCNPISGHNTLYWYLQNLGQGPELLIRYENEEAVDDSQLPKDRFSAERLKGVDSTLKIQPAELGDSAVYLCASSLELAGGRLNEQFFGPGTRLTVL.